These 5 T cell receptor beta chains originate from one sample sequenced in a study of T-cell reconstitution after alpha-beta-depleted transplantation in children. Researchers prepared the TCRbeta library using unique molecular identifiers, the study reports. TCRdb analysed the PCR reads with MiXCR anew, one entry per CDR3 protein. In the table there are about 500,000 distinct CDR3 sequences, 30% to 35% of which are singletons. The sample consisted of PBMCs from the stem cell graft donor, taken from the stem cell graft. The receptor source for this set is a human donor who donated a stem cell graft to a child with aplastic anemia.

This chain uses TRBV7-2 with TRBJ1-1, with unresolved D. The ends were cut back, 4 bases at V and 8 bases at J, with 20 bases in the middle. The CDR3 totals 15 residues. Germline-derived CDR1 and CDR2 are SGHTA and FQGNSA. This CDR3 reads CASSSHMDKTGEAFF. The CDR3 DNA reads TGTGCCAGCAGCTCTCACATGGATAAGACGGGCGAAGCTTTCTTT.

The chain uses TRBV5-1 and TRBJ2-1; D gene uncertain. The V end was cut by 0 bases, the J end by 4 bases, with 8 bases between. The CDR3 has 14 amino acids. Germline V gives CDR1 SGHRS, CDR2 YFSETQ. CDR3 sequence: CASSLDFVYNEQFF. In DNA form, the CDR3 reads TGCGCCAGCAGCTTGGATTTCGTTTACAATGAGCAGTTCTTC.

This clonotype was counted a few times. The genes are TRBV29-1 and TRBJ2-7; 11 positions match TRBD2. Germline CDR1 is SQVTM and CDR2 is ANQGSEA. V lost 1 base and J lost 7; bases outside the gene matches: 6. The CDR3 consists of 14 residues. Written as DNA, the CDR3 is TGCAGCGTTGAAGTACTAGCGGGAGCGGGGGAGCAGTACTTC. Encoded protein: CSVEVLAGAGEQYF.

This clonotype was counted a single time. The chain employs TRBV12-3 or TRBV12-4 and TRBJ1-5, with 8 positions matching TRBD1. The CDR3 is 15 amino acids. V lost 6 bases and J lost 4; bases outside the gene matches: 8. CDR3 in DNA: TGTGCCAGCAGGGAACGGACAGGGCCGAATCAGCCCCAGCATTTT. Translation: CASRERTGPNQPQHF.

The chain couples TRBV6-1 to TRBJ1-6; D may be TRBD1 (6 bases). V was pared by 2 bases and J by 10 bases, with 9 bases between. Germline CDR1 MNHNS, CDR2 SASEGT. This CDR3 region has 13 residues. CDR3 in amino acids: CASSETGRSPLHF. The CDR3 nucleotides read TGTGCCAGCAGTGAAACAGGGCGGTCACCCCTCCACTTT.